This T cell receptor beta chain appears in the sequencing data of a study of blood T cell repertoires in COVID-19. With V trimmed by 6 bases and J by 1 base, 6 bases remained unmatched. CDR1 is WSHSY, CDR2 SAAADI, per germline. The CDR3 contains 15 residues. Here immunoSEQ multiplex PCR was the method, and the copy in TCRdb shows in-frame clones only, minus some. The top ten clones hold roughly 7.4% of a sample with approximately 250,000 clones, about 83% of them seen once. The V call is TRBV10-2, the J call TRBJ1-5, with 7 bases lining up with TRBD1. The TCR originated in a woman in her forties or fifties with acute or convalescent COVID-19. The sample comprised peripheral blood. The CDR3 here is CASSAYRGSNQPQHF. The CDR3 region has the DNA TGCGCCAGCAGCGCTTACAGGGGAAGCAATCAGCCCCAGCATTTT.